The rows below give T cell receptor beta chains drawn from one sample of a study of blood T cell repertoires in COVID-19. The repertoire was sequenced with immunoSEQ multiplex PCR; TCRdb's copy has only in-frame clones and lacks some. This table holds tens of thousands of clones, 75% to 90% found once. The specimen was peripheral blood. The receptors were gathered from a man older than 75 with acute or convalescent COVID-19. The CDR3 runs from the conserved cysteine through the conserved F or W. Each record gives: J gene, D gene, clone size, V gene, CDR3 DNA, CDR3 protein. D genes are given only for firm matches. Size is stated for part of the rows, as once, few or many counts, or as a class when the clone is expanded.

TRBJ1-2	TRBD1	.	TRBV18	TGTGCCAGCTCATCGGGACAGGTCCTGGATGGCTACACCTTC	CASSSGQVLDGYTF
TRBJ1-6	.	.	TRBV30	TGTGCCTGGAACCGCCAGGGTCCTAAATCACCCCTCCACTTT	CAWNRQGPKSPLHF
TRBJ2-2	TRBD2	.	TRBV28	TGTGCCAGTGGACTAGCGGGGGGCCAATTCTCGGGCACCGGGGAGCTGTTTTTT	CASGLAGGQFSGTGELFF
TRBJ2-7	TRBD2	.	TRBV5-4	TGTGCCAGCAGCCGCGCGGGACTAGCGGGGGGGTTCTACGAGCAGTACTTC	CASSRAGLAGGFYEQYF
TRBJ2-2	.	.	TRBV18	TGTGCCAGCTCACCACGCCGGCCAGGGGACACCGGGGAGCTGTTTTTT	CASSPRRPGDTGELFF
TRBJ2-2	.	once	TRBV5-6	TGTGCCAGCAGCTCCTTAGCGGAGAACACCGGGGAGCTGTTTTTT	CASSSLAENTGELFF
TRBJ1-5	.	.	TRBV7-2	TGTGCCAGCAGCTTTTCGGGTCGGAGCAATCAGCCCCAGCATTTT	CASSFSGRSNQPQHF
TRBJ2-1	TRBD2	.	TRBV5-1	TGCGCCAGCAGCACTAGCGGGGAGTGGAATGGGCAGTTCTTC	CASSTSGEWNGQFF
TRBJ1-3	.	.	TRBV19	TGTGCCAGTACCTTGGACAGCCGCTCTGGAAACACCATATATTTT	CASTLDSRSGNTIYF
TRBJ2-2	.	.	TRBV4-2	TGTGCCAGCAGCCAAGAGGGGGCCCCAGGAGACACCGGGGAGCTGTTTTTT	CASSQEGAPGDTGELFF
TRBJ1-3	.	.	TRBV30	TGTGCCTGGAGTCAGGGGCCTGGCGGAAACACCATATATTTT	CAWSQGPGGNTIYF
TRBJ2-5	.	.	TRBV3-1/TRBV3-2	TGTGCCAGCAGCCAAGATCTGGTCGGGACACTGAACGCGGCCCAGTACTTC	CASSQDLVGTLNAAQYF
TRBJ2-5	.	.	TRBV29-1	TGCAGCGTTGCATCGGCGGGGCGGCAAGAGACCCAGTACTTC	CSVASAGRQETQYF
TRBJ2-3	.	.	TRBV5-4	TGTGCCAGCAGCGGGGGCCCAGTTTCAGATACGCAGTATTTT	CASSGGPVSDTQYF
TRBJ1-2	TRBD1	.	TRBV19	TGTGCCAGTAGTATAAAATTTCAGGGGGCAGGCTATGGCTACACCTTC	CASSIKFQGAGYGYTF
TRBJ2-5	TRBD1	.	TRBV5-1	TGCGCCAGCAGCTTAAACAGGGGCCAAGAGACCCAGTACTTC	CASSLNRGQETQYF
TRBJ2-2	TRBD2	.	TRBV10-3	TGTGCCATCAGTAGGACTAGCGGACCGAACACCGGGGAGCTGTTTTTT	CAISRTSGPNTGELFF
TRBJ1-2	TRBD1	.	TRBV7-3	TGTGCCAGCAGCTTACAGGGGGCGAGATTAAGCTATGGCTACACCTTC	CASSLQGARLSYGYTF
TRBJ1-5	.	.	TRBV6-5	TGTGCCAGCAGTCGTGGGCCCCATCAGCCCCAGCATTTT	CASSRGPHQPQHF
TRBJ1-2	.	.	TRBV24-1	TGTGCCACCAGCCAGGGCCCTAACTATGGCTACACCTTC	CATSQGPNYGYTF
TRBJ2-3	TRBD2	.	TRBV12-5	TGTGCTAGTGGTTTGGCTTCAGTAGCGGGGGCCGGAGATACGCAGTATTTT	CASGLASVAGAGDTQYF
TRBJ1-2	.	.	TRBV19	TGTGCCACTAGGCAGGGCGCAGGCTACACCTTC	CATRQGAGYTF
TRBJ1-6	.	.	TRBV6-2/TRBV6-3	TGTGCCAGCAGTTACGGGCCGGTGTATAATTCACCCCTCCACTTT	CASSYGPVYNSPLHF
TRBJ2-6	.	.	TRBV15	TGTGCCACCAGCAGAGACCACAGGGCTGGGGCCAACGTCCTGACTTTC	CATSRDHRAGANVLTF
TRBJ1-1	TRBD1	.	TRBV2	TGTGCCAGCAGCCAGGACAGGGGGAGCACTGAAGCTTTCTTT	CASSQDRGSTEAFF
TRBJ1-3	.	once	TRBV18	TGTGCCAGCTCACCGTATGGCCAAAGAAGCTCTGGAAACACCATATATTTT	CASSPYGQRSSGNTIYF
TRBJ1-2	.	.	TRBV14	TGTGCCAGCAGCCAACGGTATTTGGTTGGCTACACCTTC	CASSQRYLVGYTF
TRBJ1-4	.	.	TRBV4-2	TGTGCCAGCAGCCAGGGGGCAAGGATGTGGGAAAAACTGTTTTTT	CASSQGARMWEKLFF
TRBJ2-3	.	.	TRBV11-3	TGTGCCAGCAGCCCTCAGGGGAGCACAGATACGCAGTATTTT	CASSPQGSTDTQYF
TRBJ1-1	.	.	TRBV27	TGTGCCAGCAGTTTATCTTTGGGGGGGCACACTGAAGCTTTCTTT	CASSLSLGGHTEAFF
TRBJ1-1	.	.	TRBV18	TGTGCCAGCTCCCCCCCGGGAAGTGGGGACACTGAAGCTTTCTTT	CASSPPGSGDTEAFF
TRBJ2-4	TRBD1	.	TRBV7-9	TGTGCCAGCAGCCCGACAGGGGCCCCAGCCAAAAACATTCAGTACTTC	CASSPTGAPAKNIQYF
TRBJ1-3	.	.	TRBV5-1	TGCGCCAGCAGCGCGGGACCTTACTCTGGAAACACCATATATTTT	CASSAGPYSGNTIYF
TRBJ1-3	.	.	TRBV28	TGTGCCAGCAGTCCCCCCCAGGGCGCACCTGGAAACACCATATATTTT	CASSPPQGAPGNTIYF
TRBJ1-1	.	.	TRBV6-5	TGTGCCGCGAGGGGGGGCACTGAAGCTTTCTTT	CAARGGTEAFF
TRBJ2-1	.	.	TRBV5-1	TGCGCCAGCAGCTTGGAGCCCCCAGGGGCCTCCAACTACAATGAGCAGTTCTTC	CASSLEPPGASNYNEQFF
TRBJ2-1	TRBD2	.	TRBV27	TGTGCCAGCAGTTCCCAGCCGGGACTAGCGGGGGGACCCGGCTCCTACAATGAGCAGTTCTTC	CASSSQPGLAGGPGSYNEQFF
TRBJ2-5	.	.	TRBV5-4	TGTGCCAGCAGCTTGACAGGGAGAGGGGAGACCCAGTACTTC	CASSLTGRGETQYF
TRBJ2-3	TRBD1	.	TRBV11-3	TGTGCCAGCAGCTTAACCTATGGGACAGGGGGCACAGATACGCAGTATTTT	CASSLTYGTGGTDTQYF
TRBJ1-6	.	.	TRBV15	TGTGCCACCAGCAGAGACAGGCTCTATAATTCACCCCTCCACTTT	CATSRDRLYNSPLHF
TRBJ2-5	TRBD1	.	TRBV29-1	TGCAGCGTTGCGGCAGGGGGCCTGGGAGAGACCCAGTACTTC	CSVAAGGLGETQYF
TRBJ1-2	.	.	TRBV12-3/TRBV12-4	TGTGCCAGCAGTTTAAGGCACAGGGCTAGCTACACCTTC	CASSLRHRASYTF
TRBJ2-7	TRBD1	.	TRBV7-9	TGTGCCAGCAGCCCGAGGACAGGTTCCTACGAGCAGTACTTC	CASSPRTGSYEQYF
TRBJ1-2	.	.	TRBV7-2	TGTGCCAGCGGAACAGGGTCCGCTCGAGGCTACACCTTC	CASGTGSARGYTF
TRBJ1-1	.	.	TRBV5-1	TGCGCCAGCAGCTTTACGGAAGAAAGGAGGAACACTGAAGCTTTCTTT	CASSFTEERRNTEAFF
TRBJ2-2	.	once	TRBV14	TGTGCCAGCAGCCAAGTAACAGGGTACGATGGGACCGGGGAGCTGTTTTTT	CASSQVTGYDGTGELFF
TRBJ2-3	.	.	TRBV10-3	TGTGCCATCAGTGATAACAGTGCAGATACGCAGTATTTT	CAISDNSADTQYF
TRBJ2-2	.	.	TRBV7-6	TGTGCCAGCAGCTTAGGGGTGCAGGAGAACACCGGGGAGCTGTTTTTT	CASSLGVQENTGELFF
TRBJ2-3	.	.	TRBV10-2	TGCGCCAGCAGTGGCGGGGCATCTTTCGGCACAGATACGCAGTATTTT	CASSGGASFGTDTQYF
TRBJ2-2	TRBD2	.	TRBV14	TGTGCCAGCAGCGCACCCCTGGGACTAGCGGGGGGGTTCGCGAACACCGGGGAGCTGTTTTTT	CASSAPLGLAGGFANTGELFF
TRBJ2-3	TRBD1	.	TRBV7-6	TGTGCCAGCAGCTTAAGGGGGCTGGGGGGCACAGATACGCAGTATTTT	CASSLRGLGGTDTQYF
TRBJ2-1	.	.	TRBV12-3/TRBV12-4	TGTGCCAGCAGTCGTCGGTATGAGCAGTTCTTC	CASSRRYEQFF
TRBJ2-1	.	.	TRBV3-1/TRBV3-2	TGTGCCAGCAGCTTGCAGAATGAGCAGTTCTTC	CASSLQNEQFF
TRBJ2-5	TRBD2	.	TRBV6-5	TGTGCCAGCAGCAGTGGACTAGCGGACCAAGAGACCCAGTACTTC	CASSSGLADQETQYF
TRBJ2-3	TRBD2	.	TRBV4-2	TGTGCCAGCAGCCCAGCGGGGGGGGTGCCAGATACGCAGTATTTT	CASSPAGGVPDTQYF